This T cell receptor beta chain was observed in a study of lymphopenia after photon versus proton radiotherapy. Points from the study as a whole: After the lymphocyte nadir, photon-treated repertoires showed oligoclonal expansion, especially of CD8+ Temra cells. Proton therapy kept repertoires fairly stable, unlike photons, which gained effector/memory cells. Only patients who died were analyzed for survival; proton advantage is unproven.

Points on this clone: Its antigen is currently unknown.

TCRdb's table, derived via immunoSEQ multiplex PCR, lists solely in-frame clones and lacks some. This table has 70,000 or so clones, roughly 88% appearing once. The germline V gene encodes CDR1 MDHEN and CDR2 SYDVKM. Trimming took 2 bases from V and 5 from J; bases not matched to a gene: 5. The CDR3 has 15 residues. This sequence joins TRBV28 and TRBJ2-2, with 7 bases that match TRBD2. Source: peripheral blood, taken from a patient treated with photon-based radiotherapy. This clonotype originated in a woman aged 70-85 years with pancreatic cancer. The CDR3 loop reads CASSLAGAGTGELFF. CDR3 DNA: TGTGCCAGCAGTTTAGCGGGAGCGGGTACCGGGGAGCTGTTTTTT. Using reference TRBV28 and TRBJ2-2 for the parts outside the CDR3, the full variable domain is DVKVTQSSRYLVKRTGEKVFLECVQDMDHENMFWYRQDPGLGLRLIYFSYDVKMKEKGDIPEGYSVSREKKERFSLILESASTNQTSMYLCASSLAGAGTGELFFGEGSRLTVL.